The 27 T cell receptor beta chains presented below share a single source sample, sequenced in a study of radiotherapy plus CTLA-4 blockade in lung cancer. Profiling relied on immunoSEQ multiplex PCR, and the TCRdb table lists in-frame clones only, not all of them. Among about 40,000 clones listed, 79% were seen once. This material consisted of peripheral blood, taken from a patient treated with radiotherapy plus ipilimumab. These receptors all come from a human donor with non-small cell lung cancer that progressed on radiotherapy plus ipilimumab.

The gene calls are TRBV7-2 and TRBJ1-1; D perhaps matches TRBD1 (5 bases). Looked up from germline, CDR1 is SGHTA and CDR2 is FQGNSA. Between the trimmed V and J ends, which lost 5 bases and 0 bases, there was a span of 7 bases. The CDR3 loop spans 13 amino acids. The CDR3 spells CASSPGMNTEAFF. The CDR3 coding sequence is TGTGCCAGCAGCCCAGGGATGAACACTGAAGCTTTCTTT. Drawing the rest from reference TRBV7-2 and TRBJ1-1, the complete variable domain is GAGVSQSPSNKVTEKGKDVELRCDPISGHTALYWYRQSLGQGLEFLIYFQGNSAPDKSGLPSDRFSAERTGGSVSTLTIQRTQQEDSAVYLCASSPGMNTEAFFGQGTRLTVV.

This chain connects TRBV6-5 to TRBJ2-7; 9 positions match TRBD1. The CDR3 totals 15 residues. In germline, CDR1 is MNHEY, CDR2 SVGAGI. V lost 4 bases and J lost 2; bases outside the gene matches: 6. The CDR3 reads CASSSRDRAPYEQYF. The CDR3 nucleotides read TGTGCCAGCAGTTCCCGGGACAGGGCCCCCTACGAGCAGTACTTC.

The rearrangement uses TRBV7-9 and TRBJ2-7, with TRBD2 as a possible D gene (5 bases). There are 16 residues in the CDR3. Germline CDR1 SEHNR, CDR2 FQNEAQ (reference sequence). V was trimmed by 5 bases and J by 2 bases, leaving 19 bases between them. This CDR3 reads CASSPYRGGYTYEQYF. CDR3 nucleotides: TGTGCCAGCAGCCCATACCGAGGCGGGTATACCTACGAGCAGTACTTC.

The rearrangement uses TRBV7-2 and TRBJ2-3, with 7 bases lining up with TRBD1. Germline V lookup: CDR1 SGHTA, CDR2 FQGNSA. The J segment lost 2 bases and the V segment lost 5 bases, leaving 7 bases of the junction unmatched. The CDR3 has 15 amino acids. The CDR3 reads CASSPLGGHTDTQYF. The CDR3, as DNA: TGTGCCAGCAGCCCTCTAGGGGGCCACACAGATACGCAGTATTTT. Based on the CDR3 plus reference TRBV7-2 and TRBJ2-3, the full variable domain is GAGVSQSPSNKVTEKGKDVELRCDPISGHTALYWYRQSLGQGLEFLIYFQGNSAPDKSGLPSDRFSAERTGGSVSTLTIQRTQQEDSAVYLCASSPLGGHTDTQYFGPGTRLTVL.

This clone showed up just once. The rearrangement uses TRBV10-3 and TRBJ1-1, with TRBD1 identical over 12 bases. Germline values: CDR1 ENHRY, CDR2 SYGVKD. The V segment lost 9 bases and the J segment 3 bases; nucleotides outside the gene matches: 11. This CDR3 comprises 16 residues. CDR3 in DNA: TGTGCCATTGGGACAGGGGGCGGGCTACGTGACACTGAAGCTTTCTTT. As protein: CAIGTGGGLRDTEAFF.

This clone was recorded only once. The rearrangement links TRBV6-4 to TRBJ2-2, with a tentative D call TRBD1 (6 bases). V shed 3 bases and J shed 0 bases, with 8 bases lying between them. CDR3 length: 15 residues. Germline loops: CDR1 MRHNA, CDR2 SNTAGT. CDR3 nucleotides: TGTGCCAGCAGTGATCGGACAGCGAACACCGGGGAGCTGTTTTTT. Translation gives CASSDRTANTGELFF.

The chain recombines TRBV2 with TRBJ2-5; 8 bases line up with TRBD2. The germline gives CDR1 SNHLY, CDR2 FYNNEI. The V and J ends lost 3 bases and 5 bases, in that order; junction bases with no gene match: 5. This CDR3 contains 14 residues. CDR3 protein: CASSDWSGGETQYF. CDR3 coding DNA: TGTGCCAGCAGTGATTGGAGCGGGGGTGAGACCCAGTACTTC.

The rearrangement uses TRBV6-5 and TRBJ2-1, with 9 nucleotides matching TRBD2. The CDR3 runs 15 residues. V trimming: 0 bases; J trimming: 8 bases; junction bases outside the gene matches: 5. In germline, CDR1 is MNHEY, CDR2 SVGAGI. CDR3 DNA sequence: TGTGCCAGCAGTTACTCTGGCGGGGGGGCATATGAGCAGTTCTTC. Its translation is CASSYSGGGAYEQFF.

The chain is built from TRBV5-1 and TRBJ2-5; D uncertain. Germline V gene sequence: CDR1 SGHRS, CDR2 YFSETQ. Trimming shortened V by 1 base and J by 2 bases, and 6 bases separated the two germline ends. This CDR3 has 13 amino acids. The CDR3 sequence is CASSLIVQETQYF. The DNA for the CDR3 is TGCGCCAGCAGCTTGATAGTTCAAGAGACCCAGTACTTC. Full variable domain (remainder filled in from reference TRBV5-1 and TRBJ2-5): KAGVTQTPRYLIKTRGQQVTLSCSPISGHRSVSWYQQTPGQGLQFLFEYFSETQRNKGNFPGRFSGRQFSNSRSEMNVSTLELGDSALYLCASSLIVQETQYFGPGTRLLVL.

This chain uses TRBV7-6 with TRBJ2-7; 9 bases are shared with TRBD1. The trim removed 4 bases at V and 0 bases at J, leaving 4 bases unmatched. CDR1 is SGHVS and CDR2 is FNYEAQ in the germline V gene. The CDR3 sequence is 15 residues long. As DNA, the CDR3 is TGTGCCAGCAGCTCGGGACAGGGCTTCTCCTACGAGCAGTACTTC. This translates into CASSSGQGFSYEQYF. Full variable domain (missing parts from reference TRBV7-6 and TRBJ2-7): GAGVSQSPRYKVTKRGQDVALRCDPISGHVSLYWYRQALGQGPEFLTYFNYEAQQDKSGLPNDRFSAERPEGSISTLTIQRTEQRDSAMYRCASSSGQGFSYEQYFGPGTRLTVT.

The chain combines TRBV5-4 with TRBJ2-5, with TRBD2 identical over 15 bases. Germline CDR1 is SGHNT and CDR2 is YYREEE (reference sequence). There are 17 residues in the CDR3. V shed 4 bases and J 5 bases; nucleotides not matched to a gene: 9. As DNA, the CDR3 is TGTGCCAGCAGCCCAGGACTAGCGGGGGGGCTGAGTGAGACCCAGTACTTC. It encodes CASSPGLAGGLSETQYF. The full variable domain, with the rest looked up from reference TRBV5-4 and TRBJ2-5, is ETGVTQSPTHLIKTRGQQVTLRCSSQSGHNTVSWYQQALGQGPQFIFQYYREEENGRGNFPPRFSGLQFPNYSSELNVNALELDDSALYLCASSPGLAGGLSETQYFGPGTRLLVL.

This chain connects TRBV10-3 to TRBJ2-1, with TRBD2 identical over 8 bases. The CDR3 has 13 residues. Trimming at V came to 6 bases and at J to 8 bases, leaving 6 bases not matched to a gene. Germline values: CDR1 ENHRY, CDR2 SYGVKD. In DNA form, the CDR3 reads TGTGCCATCAGCGGGGGGGCCAGGTATGAGCAGTTCTTC. Translating gives CAISGGARYEQFF.

CDR3 sequence (DNA): TGCGCCAGCAGCCAAGAAGATGTAGCGGACTCGTACGAGCAGTACTTC. This gives the protein CASSQEDVADSYEQYF. The chain employs TRBV4-1 and TRBJ2-7, with D possibly matching TRBD2 (6 bases). Germline-derived CDR1 and CDR2 are MGHRA and YSYEKL. This CDR3 has 16 amino acids. The ends were cut back, 0 bases at V and 4 bases at J, with 16 bases in the middle.

V gene TRBV7-9 combines with J gene TRBJ2-2; tentatively, D is TRBD2 (5 bases). Germline V lookup: CDR1 SEHNR, CDR2 FQNEAQ (reference sequence). The germline V and J ends were trimmed by 5 bases and 6 bases, with 10 bases remaining between them. The CDR3 covers 13 residues. CDR3 coding DNA: TGTGCCAGCAGCGGGAACGGGGCCGGGGAGCTGTTTTTT. Amino acid sequence: CASSGNGAGELFF. The variable domain in full, with the rest retrieved from reference TRBV7-9 and TRBJ2-2, is DTGVSQNPRHKITKRGQNVTFRCDPISEHNRLYWYRQTLGQGPEFLTYFQNEAQLEKSRLLSDRFSAERPKGSFSTLEIQRTEQGDSAMYLCASSGNGAGELFFGEGSRLTVL.

This chain links TRBV25-1 with TRBJ2-7; TRBD2 matches at 13 bases. V gave up 5 bases and J gave up 3 bases; unmatched junction bases: 4. The CDR3 is 15 amino acids. Germline CDR1 and CDR2: MGHDK and SYGVNS. In DNA form, the CDR3 reads TGTGCCAGCAGTCCCGGACTAGCGGGGGTCTACGAGCAGTACTTC. Translated: CASSPGLAGVYEQYF.

The V call is TRBV5-6, the J call TRBJ2-7; D might be TRBD1 (5 bases). This CDR3 has 15 amino acids. Trimming pared 0 bases from V and 6 bases from J, leaving 16 bases between. Germline V gene lookup returns CDR1 SGHDT and CDR2 YYEEEE. The CDR3: CASSLGQAERGEQYF. The DNA of the CDR3 is TGTGCCAGCAGCTTGGGCCAGGCAGAAAGGGGCGAGCAGTACTTC.

This chain uses TRBV12-5 with TRBJ2-7; 15 bases fit TRBD2. The J segment lost 10 bases and the V segment lost 3 bases, leaving 7 bases of the junction unmatched. Per the germline V gene, CDR1 is LGHNT and CDR2 is FRNRAP. This CDR3 region has 15 residues. DNA of the CDR3: TGTGCTAGTGGTTTTGGACTAGCGGGGGGGATAAGTCAGTACTTC. Its translation is CASGFGLAGGISQYF.

V gene TRBV11-3 combines with J gene TRBJ2-1; 15 bases map to TRBD2. With 5 bases clipped from V and 5 bases from J, the junction kept 10 bases outside the gene matches. The CDR3 length is 18 residues. Germline CDR1 and CDR2: SGHNT and YENEEA. The CDR3 region is CASSRSGTSGGSDNEQFF. CDR3 nucleotides: TGTGCCAGCAGCCGCTCCGGGACTAGCGGGGGGAGTGACAATGAGCAGTTCTTC.

This clone was counted between two and nine times. The rearrangement links TRBV20-1 to TRBJ1-2; no firm D call. The CDR3 runs to 11 residues. Germline V gene data show CDR1 as DFQATT and CDR2 as SNEGSKA (reference sequence). Between the trimmed V and J ends, which lost 6 bases and 8 bases, there was a span of 13 bases. CDR3 DNA: TGCAGTGCCACCGCTGTTCGGGGCTACACCTTC. Translated, it gives CSATAVRGYTF.

This clone occurred once. One junction end does not reproduce the germline sequence, and a read error may be involved. The gene calls are TRBV7-2 and TRBJ1-1, with D unresolved. The CDR3 runs 15 residues. Germline CDR1 is SGHTA and CDR2 is FQGNSA. The CDR3 nucleotides are TGCGCCAGCAGCCATACTGGGGAGCAGAACACTGAAGCTTTCTTT. Protein sequence: CASSHTGEQNTEAFF.

This clone was seen more than once but under ten times. The chain uses TRBV5-1 and TRBJ1-1; TRBD1 might be the D (5 bases). CDR3 size: 15 residues. In germline, CDR1 is SGHRS, CDR2 YFSETQ. With 1 base removed from V and 6 bases from J, the gap between germline ends came to 16 bases. The CDR3 here is CASSLQDSEISEAFF. DNA of the CDR3: TGCGCCAGCAGCTTGCAAGACAGCGAGATTTCTGAAGCTTTCTTT.

The chain uses TRBV6-5 and TRBJ1-6; 10 positions agree with TRBD1. The CDR3 length is 14 residues. Germline CDR1 is MNHEY and CDR2 is SVGAGI. Trimming removed 6 bases from V and 7 bases from J; junction bases left unmatched: 3. This chain's CDR3 is CASRTGGNNSPLHF. CDR3 DNA: TGTGCCAGCAGGACAGGGGGCAACAATTCACCCCTCCACTTT.

The chain couples TRBV19 to TRBJ2-3; 8 bases are a match to TRBD1. Germline V gene sequence: CDR1 LNHDA, CDR2 SQIVND (reference sequence). Trimming at V came to 6 bases and at J to 3 bases, leaving 11 bases not matched to a gene. The CDR3 has 16 residues. The DNA for the CDR3 is TGTGCCAGTAGGAGGAACAGGGGGTCTATAACAGATACGCAGTATTTT. It codes for CASRRNRGSITDTQYF. Full variable domain (missing parts from reference TRBV19 and TRBJ2-3): DGGITQSPKYLFRKEGQNVTLSCEQNLNHDAMYWYRQDPGQGLRLIYYSQIVNDFQKGDIAEGYSVSREKKESFPLTVTSAQKNPTAFYLCASRRNRGSITDTQYFGPGTRLTVL.

The chain joins TRBV10-2 to TRBJ1-1, with unresolved D. Per the germline V gene, CDR1 is WSHSY and CDR2 is SAAADI. V gave up 6 bases and J gave up 5 bases, with 16 bases separating them. The CDR3 is 14 residues long. Written as DNA, the CDR3 is TGCGCCAGCAGAGAGCTGGTGAGAGGAACTGAAGCTTTCTTT. Its protein is CASRELVRGTEAFF.

This clone was seen more than once but under ten times. The chain recombines TRBV11-1 with TRBJ2-7; maybe TRBD2 (6 bases). Germline V gives CDR1 SGHAT, CDR2 FQDESV (reference sequence). This CDR3 is built from 12 residues. Trimming cost V 5 bases and J 8 bases, with 13 bases left between them. The CDR3 DNA follows: TGTGCCAGCAGCCGGCGGGGCAACCAGCAGTACTTC. This translates into CASSRRGNQQYF.

J is TRBJ2-7 and V is TRBV10-3; 7 bases fit TRBD1. Germline values: CDR1 ENHRY, CDR2 SYGVKD. CDR3 length: 14 amino acids. The junction had 11 bases not matched to a gene; V was cut back by 10 bases and J by 2 bases. CDR3 residues: CATSGTATPYEQYF. CDR3 DNA sequence: TGTGCCACCTCCGGGACAGCAACTCCCTACGAGCAGTACTTC.

This clone occurred once. The sample carries other DNA sequences with the same CDR3. The chain carries TRBV27 and TRBJ2-2, with a weak D call TRBD1 (6 bases). Germline V CDR1 and CDR2: MNHEY, SMNVEV (reference sequence). The CDR3 covers 13 residues. Trimming took off 5 bases at V and 7 bases at J, with 11 bases between the two ends. The chain's CDR3 is CASSRQVIGELFF. CDR3 sequence (DNA): TGTGCCAGCAGTCGACAGGTTATCGGGGAGCTGTTTTTT.